The clone carrying this TCR beta chain was picked up one time. This sample was taken from a study of blood T cell repertoires in COVID-19. TCRdb's copy holds only in-frame clones and misses some; the assay was immunoSEQ multiplex PCR. In the table there are about 40,000 clones, around 90% of which are singletons. This CDR3 comprises 15 residues. Germline V gives CDR1 MGHRA, CDR2 YSYEKL. V gave up 4 bases and J gave up 1 base; unmatched junction bases: 4. This TCR came from a human donor in a cohort sampled during active COVID-19. Input material: peripheral blood. This chain links TRBV4-1 with TRBJ1-2, with 9 bases matching TRBD1. CDR3 sequence: CASSPGDRVNYGYTF. The CDR3 bases are TGCGCCAGCAGCCCAGGGGACAGGGTTAACTATGGCTACACCTTC.